These 24 T cell receptor beta chains originate from one sample sequenced in a study of blood T cell repertoires in COVID-19. Repertoires were generated with immunoSEQ multiplex PCR, while TCRdb's copy carries only in-frame clones and drops some. Of about 210,000 clones in the sample, 80% are singletons; the top ten hold roughly 12%. Sequenced: peripheral blood. These receptors were collected from a human donor in a cohort sampled during active COVID-19.

The CDR3 sequence is CASSPLYGYTF. The CDR3 nucleotides read TGTGCCAGCTCACCCTTATATGGCTACACCTTC. V usage is TRBV18 and J usage is TRBJ1-2, with D uncertain. Germline loops: CDR1 KGHSH, CDR2 LQKENI. This CDR3 spans 11 amino acids. The V end was cut by 3 bases, the J end by 5 bases, with 4 bases between.

The chain carries TRBV2 and TRBJ2-3; D unresolved. This CDR3 is 14 amino acids long. In germline, CDR1 is SNHLY, CDR2 FYNNEI. Deletions cut 3 bases from V and 2 bases from J, with 9 bases between. CDR3 region: CASSDRKITDTQYF. CDR3 in DNA: TGTGCCAGCAGTGACAGGAAAATCACAGATACGCAGTATTTT.

The chain carries TRBV2 and TRBJ2-1; 7 nucleotides match TRBD2. The CDR3 extends over 15 amino acids. After removal of 2 bases from V and 9 bases from J, the junction contained 10 bases not matched to a gene. Germline V gene sequence: CDR1 SNHLY, CDR2 FYNNEI. In nucleotides, the CDR3 is TGTGCCAGCAGTGAACTAGCGGTCTCCGGGGCTGAGCAGTTCTTC. It yields the protein CASSELAVSGAEQFF.

CDR3 nucleotides: TGCGCCAGCAGCTTGAGGGGACAGCCTAACACCGGGGAGCTGTTTTTT. It translates to CASSLRGQPNTGELFF. The genes are TRBV5-1 and TRBJ2-2; 7 bases map to TRBD1. Unmatched junction bases numbered 5, after V lost 1 base and J lost 2 bases. The germline gives CDR1 SGHRS, CDR2 YFSETQ. The CDR3 sequence is 16 residues long.

This chain links TRBV6-5 with TRBJ2-7; 8 positions agree with TRBD2. Germline lookup yields CDR1 MNHEY and CDR2 SVGAGI. CDR3 length equals 14 residues. V shed 7 bases, J shed 1 base, and the junction held 6 bases outside the gene matches. The DNA of the CDR3 is TGTGCCAGCAACCCGACTAGCGCATCCTACGAGCAGTACTTC. Translating it yields CASNPTSASYEQYF.

The sample holds a few counts of this clone. The chain uses TRBV6-6 and TRBJ1-4; TRBD1 might be the D (5 bases). Trimming cost V 6 bases and J 4 bases, with 15 bases left between them. The CDR3 totals 15 residues. Germline lookup yields CDR1 MNHNY and CDR2 SVGAGI (reference sequence). The CDR3 loop is CASSGGTGFNEKLFF. CDR3 DNA sequence: TGTGCCAGCAGCGGAGGGACGGGATTTAATGAAAAACTGTTTTTT.

This clone was seen once. The chain couples TRBV28 to TRBJ2-5; TRBD1 matches at 7 bases. With V trimmed by 2 bases and J by 4 bases, 7 bases remained unmatched. The germline V gene encodes CDR1 MDHEN and CDR2 SYDVKM. This CDR3 region has 15 residues. Here the CDR3 DNA reads TGTGCCAGCAGTTTACCTCTCGCAGGGGGAGAGACCCAGTACTTC. Translated, it gives CASSLPLAGGETQYF.

V gene TRBV10-3 combines with J gene TRBJ1-1; no clear D. This CDR3 is built from 14 residues. V lost 7 bases to trimming and J lost 4 bases, with 16 bases between them. From germline, CDR1 is ENHRY and CDR2 SYGVKD. Written as DNA, the CDR3 is TGTGCCATCAACTCGGGTCTGCTAACCACTGAAGCTTTCTTT. Its protein is CAINSGLLTTEAFF.

V usage is TRBV28 and J usage is TRBJ2-5, with a tentative D call TRBD1 (6 bases). Trimming took 7 bases from V and 1 from J, leaving 19 bases between them. Germline loops: CDR1 MDHEN, CDR2 SYDVKM. This CDR3 is built from 16 residues. The CDR3 coding sequence is TGTGCCAGCACCAGGGCATGGCTGGGGGCCCAAGAGACCCAGTACTTC. The encoded protein is CASTRAWLGAQETQYF.

This sequence joins TRBV28 and TRBJ1-2; D perhaps matches TRBD1 (6 bases). Deletions cut 5 bases from V and 3 bases from J, with 19 bases between. CDR1 and CDR2 from the germline V gene are MDHEN and SYDVKM. The CDR3 is 16 amino acids. This CDR3 reads CASSQSQAQGYYGYTF. CDR3 nucleotides: TGTGCCAGCAGTCAATCCCAAGCACAGGGCTACTATGGCTACACCTTC.

The rearrangement uses TRBV7-2 and TRBJ1-2; no clear D gene. The CDR3 totals 14 residues. Germline CDR1 reads SGHTA; CDR2 reads FQGNSA. Trimming pared 0 bases from V and 4 bases from J, leaving 9 bases between. Here the CDR3 DNA reads TGTGCCAGCAGCTTAGCCGGGGAGGGCTATGGCTACACCTTC. Protein product: CASSLAGEGYGYTF. The full variable domain, rest sourced from reference TRBV7-2 and TRBJ1-2, is GAGVSQSPSNKVTEKGKDVELRCDPISGHTALYWYRQSLGQGLEFLIYFQGNSAPDKSGLPSDRFSAERTGGSVSTLTIQRTQQEDSAVYLCASSLAGEGYGYTFGSGTRLTVV.

The count of this clone is one. The chain joins TRBV28 to TRBJ2-7; 8 bases fit TRBD2. This CDR3 spans 14 amino acids. Germline loops: CDR1 MDHEN, CDR2 SYDVKM. V dropped 7 bases and J dropped 4; count of bases not matched to a gene: 9. DNA of the CDR3: TGTGCCAGCACCTTTAGCGGGACCCTGTACGAGCAGTACTTC. Amino acids: CASTFSGTLYEQYF.

The rearrangement joins TRBV7-2 to TRBJ1-2; D might be TRBD1 (6 bases). Germline CDR1 and CDR2: SGHTA and FQGNSA. The V gene lost 1 base and the J gene lost 4 bases, with 13 bases spanning the gap. This CDR3 has 15 residues. CDR3 protein: CASSLVGQGSYGYTF. CDR3 nucleotide sequence: TGTGCCAGCAGCTTAGTAGGCCAGGGGTCCTATGGCTACACCTTC.

This clone was counted many times. The chain couples TRBV5-1 to TRBJ2-7, with 10 bases matching TRBD2. The CDR3 spans 16 residues. Germline loops: CDR1 SGHRS, CDR2 YFSETQ. Trimming removed 0 bases from V and 2 bases from J; junction bases left unmatched: 5. CDR3 in DNA: TGCGCCAGCAGCTTGGGACTAGCGGGCCTAACCTACGAGCAGTACTTC. This translates into CASSLGLAGLTYEQYF.

This clone was counted between two and nine times. One end of the junction is discordant with germline, which a read error may explain. V and J are TRBV11-2 and TRBJ1-6; a possible D gene is TRBD1 (6 bases). CDR1 is SGHAT, CDR2 FQNNGV, per germline. The CDR3 spans 15 residues. CDR3 residues: CASSVDGQYNSPLHF. CDR3 nucleotide sequence: TGTGCCAGCAGCGTAGACGGACAGTATAATTCACCCCTCCACTTT. The full variable domain, its missing parts supplied by reference TRBV11-2 and TRBJ1-6, is EAGVAQSPRYKIIEKRQSVAFWCNPISGHATLYWYQQILGQGPKLLIQFQNNGVVDDSQLPKDRFSAERLKGVDSTLKIQPAKLEDSAVYLCASSVDGQYNSPLHFGNGTRLTVT.

This clone was counted a single time. In nucleotides, the CDR3 is TGTGCCAGCAGCTCCCTTGAGGCCGTCTCTGGAAACACCATATATTTT. As protein: CASSSLEAVSGNTIYF. The chain uses TRBV7-8 and TRBJ1-3, with no clear D. Trimming removed 4 bases at V and 0 bases at J, with 13 bases between. The germline CDR1 and CDR2 sequences are SGHVS and FQNEAQ. The CDR3 is 16 residues long. The entire variable domain, with the rest obtained from reference TRBV7-8 and TRBJ1-3, is as follows: GAGVSQSPRYKVAKRGQDVALRCDPISGHVSLFWYQQALGQGPEFLTYFQNEAQLDKSGLPSDRFFAERPEGSVSTLKIQRTQQEDSAVYLCASSSLEAVSGNTIYFGEGSWLTVV.

The chain is built from TRBV30 and TRBJ1-4, with 8 bases matching TRBD1. Germline CDR1 is GTSNPN and CDR2 is SVGIG (reference sequence). The CDR3 is 13 amino acids. After removal of 6 bases from V and 8 bases from J, the junction contained 8 bases not matched to a gene. This CDR3 is CACAGTGGEKLFF. The CDR3 DNA reads TGTGCCTGTGCCGGGACAGGAGGGGAAAAACTGTTTTTT.

The V and J genes are TRBV7-2 and TRBJ2-5, with D possibly being TRBD1 (6 bases). Germline assignment: CDR1 SGHTA and CDR2 FQGNSA. Trimming stripped 0 bases from V and 5 bases from J, with 10 bases between. CDR3 length equals 14 residues. The chain's CDR3 is CASSLAHRDETQYF. CDR3 in DNA: TGTGCCAGCAGCTTAGCCCACAGGGATGAGACCCAGTACTTC.

Many counts were recorded for this clone. The rearrangement joins TRBV28 to TRBJ1-3, with TRBD1 identical over 7 bases. V dropped 3 bases and J dropped 8; count of bases not matched to a gene: 7. CDR1 and CDR2 (germline): MDHEN, SYDVKM. The CDR3 consists of 14 residues. The CDR3 protein is CASSLGQGVDTIYF. As DNA, the CDR3 is TGTGCCAGCAGTTTGGGGCAGGGGGTGGACACCATATATTTT. The full variable domain, completed using reference TRBV28 and TRBJ1-3, is DVKVTQSSRYLVKRTGEKVFLECVQDMDHENMFWYRQDPGLGLRLIYFSYDVKMKEKGDIPEGYSVSREKKERFSLILESASTNQTSMYLCASSLGQGVDTIYFGEGSWLTVV.

This chain links TRBV3-1 (or the pseudogene TRBV3-2) with TRBJ2-1; 7 bases match TRBD2. Per germline, CDR1 LGHDT and CDR2 YNNKEL (reference sequence). This CDR3 spans 16 amino acids. V was clipped by 1 base and J by 2 bases; unmatched bases: 5. The CDR3 sequence: CASSQGALAAYNEQFF. In nucleotides, the CDR3 is TGTGCCAGCAGCCAAGGTGCCCTAGCGGCCTACAATGAGCAGTTCTTC.

The chain joins TRBV5-1 to TRBJ2-4; 11 positions match TRBD2. Germline V gene data show CDR1 as SGHRS and CDR2 as YFSETQ. The CDR3 length is 18 residues. The V gene end was trimmed by 4 bases and the J gene end by 0 bases; junction bases not matched to a gene: 9. CDR3 coding DNA: TGCGCCAGCAGCCCTTCGACTAGCGGGATGATAGCCAAAAACATTCAGTACTTC. Protein: CASSPSTSGMIAKNIQYF.

This sequence joins TRBV6-5 and TRBJ2-7, with 15 bases identical to TRBD2. CDR1 is MNHEY, CDR2 SVGAGI, per germline. V lost 2 bases to trimming and J lost 4 bases; unmatched junction nucleotides: 3. CDR3 length: 16 amino acids. CDR3 residues: CASSYGTSGRLYEQYF. For the CDR3, the DNA is TGTGCCAGCAGTTACGGGACTAGCGGGAGGCTTTACGAGCAGTACTTC.

The genes are TRBV5-1 and TRBJ2-7; tentatively, D is TRBD1 (5 bases). V dropped 5 bases and J dropped 1 base, with 16 bases sitting between them. Germline CDR1 SGHRS, CDR2 YFSETQ. The CDR3 consists of 15 residues. This CDR3 reads CASRDLSGASYEQYF. Written as DNA, the CDR3 is TGCGCCAGCAGGGATTTAAGTGGGGCTTCCTACGAGCAGTACTTC.

The rearrangement uses TRBV28 and TRBJ1-6, with TRBD1 matching 8 bases. Trimming at V came to 3 bases and at J to 7 bases, leaving 5 bases not matched to a gene. There are 15 residues in the CDR3. Per the germline V gene, CDR1 is MDHEN and CDR2 is SYDVKM. CDR3 protein: CASSFSRQGNSPLHF. The CDR3 nucleotides read TGTGCCAGCAGTTTTTCGAGACAGGGGAATTCACCCCTCCACTTT.